This T cell receptor (beta chain) stems from a study of CD8 T cells in ankylosing spondylitis. Notes on the study in general: Ankylosing spondylitis blood appeared to be characterized by a TCR beta motif of eight or nine highly homologous variants.

This clonotype has a count of ten or more. No antigen is known for it. Each CDR3 protein is one row after TCRdb ran MiXCR on the 5' RACE reads. The sample holds about 31,000 distinct CDR3 sequences, more than 5.5% seen once. The sequence came from a male donor with ankylosing spondylitis or in good health (not recorded which). Material: blood, either unsorted or a sorted T cell fraction (not recorded which).

The CDR3 here is CASSVGAGGAGADEQYF. CDR3 coding DNA: TGTGCCAGCAGCGTAGGGGCTGGAGGAGCGGGAGCCGACGAGCAGTACTTC. The rearrangement joins TRBV9 to TRBJ2-7; 8 positions match TRBD2. CDR3 length: 17 residues. V was clipped by 0 bases and J by 5 bases; unmatched bases: 13. Germline-derived CDR1 and CDR2 are SGDLS and YYNGEE.